Shown below are 21 T cell receptor beta chains from a single sample sequenced in a study of blood T cell repertoires in COVID-19. Method: immunoSEQ multiplex PCR; TCRdb's copy keeps in-frame clones and lacks some. The profile covers about 200,000 clones, with roughly 81% appearing a single time and almost 5% taken by the ten largest. Material for sequencing was peripheral blood. The receptor set was obtained from a woman older than 75 with acute or convalescent COVID-19.

This chain uses TRBV5-4 with TRBJ2-7; D might be TRBD1 (5 bases). CDR1 and CDR2 (germline): SGHNT, YYREEE (reference sequence). This CDR3 contains 17 residues. The V gene lost 0 bases and the J gene lost 0 bases, with 16 bases spanning the gap. The CDR3 bases are TGTGCCAGCAGCTTGGGTGGAAGGGGCCGTAGCTCCTACGAGCAGTACTTC. It translates to CASSLGGRGRSSYEQYF.

The rearrangement joins TRBV9 to TRBJ2-2; 7 bases match TRBD2. The ends lost 0 bases at V and 7 bases at J; junction bases unmatched: 6. In germline, CDR1 is SGDLS, CDR2 YYNGEE. CDR3 length: 15 residues. The CDR3 sequence is CASSVAPWGGGELFF. The CDR3 DNA follows: TGTGCCAGCAGCGTAGCCCCGTGGGGGGGCGGGGAGCTGTTTTTT.

The genes are TRBV18 and TRBJ1-1; tentative D call: TRBD1 (5 bases). V gave up 5 bases and J gave up 5 bases, with 15 bases separating them. CDR1 is KGHSH, CDR2 LQKENI, per germline. The CDR3 runs 14 residues. The DNA of the CDR3 is TGTGCCAGCTCATTGGGACTTCGAGGTACTGAAGCTTTCTTT. Protein sequence: CASSLGLRGTEAFF.

The chain carries TRBV6-5 and TRBJ2-3, with TRBD1 as a possible D gene (9 bases). The V and J ends lost 1 base and 5 bases respectively, with 16 bases between them. The CDR3 is 16 residues long. Germline lookup yields CDR1 MNHEY and CDR2 SVGAGI. The CDR3 sequence is CASSYLDRGLGDTQYF. Written as DNA, the CDR3 is TGTGCCAGCAGTTACTTGGACAGGGGACTAGGAGATACGCAGTATTTT.

This chain uses TRBV28 with TRBJ2-7; 11 bases are shared with TRBD2. The V gene end was trimmed by 5 bases and the J gene end by 2 bases; junction bases not matched to a gene: 8. The CDR3 length is 16 residues. Germline loops: CDR1 MDHEN, CDR2 SYDVKM. The CDR3 protein is CASSLETSGTPYEQYF. The CDR3 DNA follows: TGTGCCAGCAGTCTCGAGACTAGCGGGACCCCCTACGAGCAGTACTTC.

The chain has TRBV27 and TRBJ2-1; 9 bases map to TRBD1. The trim removed 6 bases at V and 9 bases at J, leaving 9 bases unmatched. This CDR3 spans 14 amino acids. Germline lookup yields CDR1 MNHEY and CDR2 SMNVEV (reference sequence). CDR3 nucleotide sequence: TGTGCCAGCAGCCGATCTACAGGGGGCCCTGAGCAGTTCTTC. It yields the protein CASSRSTGGPEQFF.

The gene calls are TRBV7-9 and TRBJ1-2; perhaps TRBD1 as D (6 bases). The CDR3 runs 14 residues. Germline CDR1 reads SEHNR; CDR2 reads FQNEAQ (reference sequence). V lost 4 bases and J lost 8, with 17 bases in between. This CDR3 reads CASSSRAGAVGYTF. CDR3 nucleotide sequence: TGTGCCAGCAGCTCCAGGGCAGGGGCAGTCGGCTACACCTTC.

The CDR3 DNA is TGTGCCAGCAGTGAAGCAGGGACAGGATACGAGCAGTACTTC. As protein: CASSEAGTGYEQYF. The chain joins TRBV6-1 to TRBJ2-7; 8 bases line up with TRBD1. Germline-derived CDR1 and CDR2 are MNHNS and SASEGT. With V trimmed by 0 bases and J by 4 bases, 2 bases remained unmatched. CDR3 size: 14 residues.

A few counts support this clone. This chain links TRBV5-6 with TRBJ1-2, with a possible D match to TRBD1 (5 bases). The V and J ends lost 2 bases and 3 bases respectively, with 14 bases between them. CDR3 size: 15 residues. The germline V gene encodes CDR1 SGHDT and CDR2 YYEEEE. CDR3 protein: CASSFQGEEYYGYTF. The DNA of the CDR3 is TGTGCCAGCAGCTTTCAGGGTGAGGAGTACTATGGCTACACCTTC.

V gene TRBV7-9 combines with J gene TRBJ2-7, with 7 bases fitting TRBD1. The CDR3 has 18 amino acids. Germline CDR1 reads SEHNR; CDR2 reads FQNEAQ (reference sequence). The junction had 22 bases not matched to a gene; V was cut back by 5 bases and J by 6 bases. CDR3 residues: CASSPPIKTGWQKGEQYF. The CDR3 region has the DNA TGTGCCAGCAGCCCCCCTATTAAGACAGGGTGGCAAAAAGGCGAGCAGTACTTC.

V and J are TRBV5-3 and TRBJ2-7; a weak D match, TRBD2 (7 bases). TRBV5-3 is recorded as an ORF, its role being uncertain. V was pared by 3 bases and J by 0 bases, with 25 bases between. This CDR3 has 19 amino acids. The CDR3 DNA is TGTGCCAGAAGCTCCTGCTCGGTGGGCGGGGGCCTACCCTCCTACGAGCAGTACTTC. Amino acids: CARSSCSVGGGLPSYEQYF.

The chain has TRBV18 and TRBJ1-3; TRBD1 aligns across 8 bases. The germline gives CDR1 KGHSH, CDR2 LQKENI. The CDR3 is 16 residues long. After removal of 6 bases from V and 0 bases from J, the junction contained 7 bases not matched to a gene. The CDR3, as DNA: TGTGCCAGCTCTCCCGGACAGGGCAGCTCTGGAAACACCATATATTTT. Translation: CASSPGQGSSGNTIYF. Together with reference TRBV18 and TRBJ1-3, the CDR3 gives the full variable domain: NAGVMQNPRHLVRRRGQEARLRCSPMKGHSHVYWYRQLPEEGLKFMVYLQKENIIDESGMPKERFSAEFPKEGPSILRIQQVVRGDSAAYFCASSPGQGSSGNTIYFGEGSWLTVV.

The chain couples TRBV5-1 to TRBJ1-2, with TRBD1 matching over 9 bases. Trimming cost V 7 bases and J 3 bases; bases outside gene matches: 4. CDR1 is SGHRS and CDR2 is YFSETQ in the germline V gene. This CDR3 is 13 amino acids long. The chain's CDR3 is CASRRTGDYGYTF. The CDR3 bases are TGCGCCAGCCGCAGGACAGGGGACTATGGCTACACCTTC.

The CDR3 DNA reads as TGCGCCAGCTCCCTCGTTGAAGGGGCGGCCTACGAGCAGTACTTC. This gives the protein CASSLVEGAAYEQYF. The J gene is TRBJ2-7, the V gene TRBV5-1; D is perhaps TRBD1 (5 bases). V was cut by 7 bases and J by 2 bases, with 19 bases left in between. Germline V gene data show CDR1 as SGHRS and CDR2 as YFSETQ. This CDR3 is 15 amino acids long.

This sequence joins TRBV5-1 and TRBJ2-3; D may be TRBD1 (5 bases). V was clipped by 3 bases and J by 5 bases, with 10 bases between them. This CDR3 has 13 amino acids. The V gene's germline CDR1 is SGHRS and CDR2 YFSETQ. CDR3 DNA sequence: TGCGCCAGCAGCTCCAGACAGCAAGATACGCAGTATTTT. This gives the protein CASSSRQQDTQYF.

This clone was found a few times. This chain uses TRBV6-2 or TRBV6-3 with TRBJ1-5, with TRBD1 matching 8 bases. This CDR3 spans 13 amino acids. Germline CDR1 MNHEY, CDR2 SVGEGT. With 6 bases clipped from V and 6 bases from J, the junction kept 4 bases outside the gene matches. In DNA, the CDR3 is TGTGCCAGCAGCTGGACAGGGACTCAGCCCCAGCATTTT. Translated, it gives CASSWTGTQPQHF.

The gene calls are TRBV29-1 and TRBJ2-7, with 7 bases that match TRBD2. The germline gives CDR1 SQVTM, CDR2 ANQGSEA. V shed 0 bases and J 2 bases; nucleotides not matched to a gene: 7. The CDR3 runs to 15 residues. Here the CDR3 reads CSVEDSGGSPYEQYF. In DNA, the CDR3 is TGCAGCGTTGAAGATTCGGGGGGATCCCCCTACGAGCAGTACTTC.

This clone showed up just a few times. The genes are TRBV7-9 and TRBJ2-2; 11 bases align to TRBD2. The ends lost 5 bases at V and 5 bases at J; junction bases unmatched: 7. The germline V gene has CDR1 SEHNR and CDR2 FQNEAQ (reference sequence). The CDR3 contains 16 residues. CDR3 loop: CASSPLAGGGTGELFF. CDR3 bases: TGTGCCAGCAGCCCGCTAGCGGGAGGCGGGACCGGGGAGCTGTTTTTT.

This clone has only a few counts. The J gene is TRBJ2-7, the V gene TRBV5-8, with TRBD1 matching 9 bases. The CDR3 runs 13 residues. Trimming removed 3 bases from V and 6 bases from J; junction bases left unmatched: 4. Germline V gene sequence: CDR1 SGHTS, CDR2 YDEGEE. The chain's CDR3 is CASSSRDRVEQYF. The CDR3 nucleotides are TGTGCCAGCAGCTCCCGGGACAGGGTCGAGCAGTACTTC.

The rearrangement uses TRBV10-3 and TRBJ2-7; 11 bases agree with TRBD2. The length of the CDR3 is 15 residues. Germline V gives CDR1 ENHRY, CDR2 SYGVKD. Losses at the gene ends were 6 bases for V and 3 bases for J; bases not matched to a gene: 7. CDR3 in amino acids: CAISPSGRPIYEQYF. CDR3 DNA: TGTGCCATCAGCCCTAGCGGGAGGCCGATCTACGAGCAGTACTTC.

This clone showed up just once. Here the CDR3 reads CASSFLRERVEFF. In nucleotides, the CDR3 is TGTGCCAGCAGTTTTTTGCGGGAGAGGGTCGAGTTCTTC. This sequence joins TRBV27 and TRBJ2-1; 7 bases are a match to TRBD2. The germline V gene has CDR1 MNHEY and CDR2 SMNVEV (reference sequence). Trimming took 3 bases from V and 14 from J; bases not matched to a gene: 10. The CDR3 length is 13 residues.